This TCR beta chain was sequenced in a study of vaccination and CD4 T cells after COVID-19. Overall study: The study enrolled six male and four female convalescents, two of whom were Hispanic. Control cultures, each given a CEFX pool, an HIV-1 Nef pool, or no peptide, were included. Whole-study results and caveats: Convalescent patients had a median roughly 87% of reactive clones appearing only post-vaccination. A nonsignificant median increase from approximately 23 to 38 SARS-CoV-2-reactive clonotypes was observed.

Treatment described: roughly 10-day PBMC culture with coronavirus spike peptide pools or control peptides (ViraFEST assay). The CDR3 is 13 amino acids. Germline V gene lookup returns CDR1 ENHRY and CDR2 SYGVKD. Between the trimmed V and J ends, which lost 6 bases and 8 bases, there was a span of 16 bases. A word on this clonotype: Its specificity is not known.

The Oncomine TCR Beta short-read assay was applied to DNA of cultured CD4+ T cells. TCRdb processed the PCR reads anew with MiXCR; each CDR3 protein has one entry. The table shows about 11,000 distinct CDR3 sequences, with 41% occurring only once. The source was CD4+ T cells from blood, cultured in vitro, collected after SARS-CoV-2 vaccination. The chain carries TRBV10-3 and TRBJ1-2, with D tentatively TRBD1 (5 bases). This TCR was recovered from a human donor who had recovered from COVID-19. The CDR3 reads CAISPRAGWGYTF. CDR3 in DNA: TGTGCCATCAGCCCCAGGGCAGGATGGGGCTACACCTTC.